Included here is one T cell receptor beta chain sequence, with context. The data originate from a study of shared clonotypes between healthy human individuals. This table comes from immunoSEQ multiplex PCR, and its TCRdb copy is limited to in-frame clones, with some not included. Of roughly 530,000 clones in the sample, 95% to 97% were seen once. Input material: naive CD4+ T cells sorted from blood. The sample's subset: CD45RA+ positively selected. This TCR derives from a woman in her 30s in good health.

The CDR3 bases are TGTGCCAGCAGTGAAGGGGCGGACGTGTACGAGCAGTACTTC. This sequence encodes CASSEGADVYEQYF. The chain uses TRBV6-1 and TRBJ2-7, with D unresolved. The CDR3 is made up of 14 amino acids. V lost 1 base and J 4 bases, leaving 11 bases between the germline ends. Germline V CDR1 and CDR2: MNHNS, SASEGT.